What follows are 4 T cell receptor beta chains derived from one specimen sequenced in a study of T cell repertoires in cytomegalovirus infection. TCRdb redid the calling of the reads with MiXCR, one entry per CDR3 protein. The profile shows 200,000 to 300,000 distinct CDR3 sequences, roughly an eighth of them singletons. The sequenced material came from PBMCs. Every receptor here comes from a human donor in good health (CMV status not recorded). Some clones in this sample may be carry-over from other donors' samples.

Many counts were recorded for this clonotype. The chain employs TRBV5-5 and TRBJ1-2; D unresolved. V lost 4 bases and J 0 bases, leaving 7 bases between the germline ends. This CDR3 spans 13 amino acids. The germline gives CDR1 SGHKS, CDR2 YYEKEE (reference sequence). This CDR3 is CASSPGTNYGYTF. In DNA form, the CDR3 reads TGTGCCAGCAGCCCCGGGACTAACTATGGCTACACCTTC.

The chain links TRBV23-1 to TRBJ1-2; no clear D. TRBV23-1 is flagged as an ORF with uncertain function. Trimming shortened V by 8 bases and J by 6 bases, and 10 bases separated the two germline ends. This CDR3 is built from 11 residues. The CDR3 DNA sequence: TGCGCCAGCTGGGGAGTCCATGGCTACACCTTC. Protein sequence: CASWGVHGYTF.

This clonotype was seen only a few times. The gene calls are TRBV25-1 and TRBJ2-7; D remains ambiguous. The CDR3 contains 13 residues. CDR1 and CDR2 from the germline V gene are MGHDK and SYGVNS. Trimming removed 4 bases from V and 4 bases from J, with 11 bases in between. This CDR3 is CASSGLSRYEQYF. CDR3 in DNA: TGTGCCAGCAGTGGGCTGAGTCGGTACGAGCAGTACTTC.

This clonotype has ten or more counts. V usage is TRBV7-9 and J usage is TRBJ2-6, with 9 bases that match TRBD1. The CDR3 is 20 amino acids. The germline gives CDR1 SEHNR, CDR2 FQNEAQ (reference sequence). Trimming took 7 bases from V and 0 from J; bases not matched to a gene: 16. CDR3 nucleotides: TGTGCCAGCACCCTATGGGGGACCGGGACAGGGATCTCTGGGGCCAACGTCCTGACTTTC. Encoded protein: CASTLWGTGTGISGANVLTF.